The rows below give T cell receptor beta chains drawn from one sample of a study of shared T cell receptors in the human thymus. Assay used: immunoSEQ multiplex PCR; TCRdb lists only in-frame clones, some missing. Seen here are some 700,000 clones, around 87% observed once, and the top ten hold over 0.008%. These sequences were also reported in another study, on human thymus T cells.

The specimen sequenced was thymocytes. These receptors were obtained from a boy younger than two with a congenital heart defect. The CDR3 runs from the conserved cysteine through the conserved F or W. D genes are given only for firm matches. Part of the rows lack a size; the others show once, few, many or a class for expanded clones.

J	size	V	D	DNA	CDR3
TRBJ1-1	.	TRBV30	TRBD1	TGTGCCTGGACCCCGTTGGGACAGGGGAGGAATGAAGCTTTCTTT	CAWTPLGQGRNEAFF
TRBJ1-1	.	TRBV5-1	TRBD1	TGCGCCAGCAGCTTGGACCGGACAGGGGGGTACACTGAAGCTTTCTTT	CASSLDRTGGYTEAFF
TRBJ1-2	.	TRBV13	TRBD1	TGTGCCAGCAGCACCCGGCCGGGGACAGGGGATGGCTACACCTTC	CASSTRPGTGDGYTF
TRBJ2-5	.	TRBV11-2	.	TGTGCCAGCAGCTTAGGTCGACAGAAAACACAAGAGACCCAGTACTTC	CASSLGRQKTQETQYF
TRBJ2-5	once	TRBV4-3	TRBD2	TGCGCCAGCAGCCTAAGACTAGCGGGCCCCCAAGAGACCCAGTACTTC	CASSLRLAGPQETQYF
TRBJ1-2	.	TRBV2	.	TGTGCCAGCAGTGAAGCGCGGGAGGATGGCTACACCTTC	CASSEAREDGYTF
TRBJ2-1	few	TRBV4-3	TRBD2	TGCGCCAGCAGCCAAGATGCTCCTCGGACTAGCGGGAGGCCCAATGAGCAGTTCTTC	CASSQDAPRTSGRPNEQFF
TRBJ2-1	.	TRBV6-5	.	TGTGCCAGCAGTTACACTACCTACAATGAGCAGTTCTTC	CASSYTTYNEQFF
TRBJ2-2	.	TRBV6-5	.	TGTGCCAGCAGACAACAGGGATGGGCCGGGGAGCTGTTTTTT	CASRQQGWAGELFF
TRBJ2-1	.	TRBV11-3	.	TGTGCCAGCAGCCCAGGGGGGACCTCCTACAATGAGCAGTTCTTC	CASSPGGTSYNEQFF
TRBJ2-5	.	TRBV7-9	TRBD1	TGTGCCAGCAGCTTAGCTCCGACAGGGGAAGAAGAGACCCAGTACTTC	CASSLAPTGEEETQYF
TRBJ2-5	once	TRBV19	.	TGTGCCAGTAGTTCCTGCCGCGGGAAGGGGACCCAGTACTTC	CASSSCRGKGTQYF
TRBJ2-3	.	TRBV9	TRBD2	TGTGCCAGCAGCGTCCACCTCCTAGCGGGGGTCACAGATACGCAGTATTTT	CASSVHLLAGVTDTQYF
TRBJ2-5	.	TRBV28	.	TGTGCCAGCAGTTCTACCCCACAGGGACAAGAGACCCAGTACTTC	CASSSTPQGQETQYF
TRBJ1-2	few	TRBV7-2	TRBD1	TGTGCCAGCAGCCCCCGAGAGCCTCAGGACAGGGGATTGAGTGGCTACACCTTC	CASSPREPQDRGLSGYTF
TRBJ1-2	.	TRBV10-3	.	TGTGCCATCAGTGAGATGGGAGGGGCTCTCACCTATGGCTACACCTTC	CAISEMGGALTYGYTF
TRBJ2-2	.	TRBV4-1	.	TGCGCCAGCAGCCACTTAGCCGGGGAGCTGTTTTTT	CASSHLAGELFF
TRBJ1-1	.	TRBV5-1	.	TGCGCCAGCAGCTTGATAGACAGGAAGAACACTGAAGCTTTCTTT	CASSLIDRKNTEAFF
TRBJ2-5	.	TRBV6-5	.	TGTGCCAGCAGTTGGCACAGGACCCAGTACCAAGAGACCCAGTACTTC	CASSWHRTQYQETQYF
TRBJ2-7	few	TRBV4-3	.	TGCGCCAGTCGAGGAGGGACTGCCCAAGCCGAGCAGTACTTC	CASRGGTAQAEQYF
TRBJ2-7	.	TRBV30	.	TGTGCCTGGAAGAAGGGGCCCCCCTACGAGCAGTACTTC	CAWKKGPPYEQYF
TRBJ2-7	.	TRBV27	TRBD2	TGTGCCAGCAGTCTTAGCGGGAGGGGAACCTACGAGCAGTACTTC	CASSLSGRGTYEQYF
TRBJ1-1	.	TRBV11-2	.	TGTGCCAGCAGCTTAGATTGTTTGGGGGAGGGGAACACTGAAGCTTTCTTT	CASSLDCLGEGNTEAFF
TRBJ2-1	.	TRBV5-4	TRBD2	TGTGCCAGCAGCTTGAACACTAGCGGGAGGGCCGGGGACAATGAGCAGTTCTTC	CASSLNTSGRAGDNEQFF